This T cell receptor beta chain was sequenced for a study of CD8 T cells in ankylosing spondylitis (dated by TCRdb to 2015 to 2018). With respect to the entire study: To find TCR variants linked to disease, the study profiled T cell receptor beta repertoires in ankylosing spondylitis patients and healthy donors. The whole study cohort included about a hundred healthy donors and some 27 ankylosing spondylitis patients. Peripheral blood samples were taken, and synovial fluid was additionally collected from ankylosing spondylitis patients. What the research found in general, with its limitations: The disease-linked clones had a CD8+ phenotype and were found at relatively low frequencies in peripheral blood. Significant enrichment of the disease-linked clones was reported in matched synovial fluid samples from ankylosing spondylitis patients. A TCR beta motif of several highly homologous amino acid variants appeared characteristic of blood from ankylosing spondylitis patients. Some motif variants had previously been reported in the synovial fluid and blood of reactive arthritis patients, which suggests shared mechanisms of disease initiation.

V loses 2 bases, J loses 5 bases, and the germline ends lie 3 bases apart. The CDR3 runs 12 amino acids, cysteine and phenylalanine included. Only CDR3 DNA is held: 36 bases, read in frame from base 1. The sequencer was an Illumina HiSeq 2500. Quantitative 5'-RACE with molecular barcodes was the method used to prepare the TCR beta libraries. The published analysis was carried out like this. A new computational method based on a probabilistic model of VDJ rearrangement was used to identify disease-linked TCR variants. TCRdb's own reprocessing of the public reads used fastp at Q25 and MiXCR and kept productive beta chains. One record per CDR3 amino acid sequence lists the most common genes and DNA. TCRdb assigned the V and J calls; the authors' analysis was not used. Within this sample are 100,000 to 150,000 distinct CDR3 sequences, with around 9% of them counted one time only. Of the sample, 2.5% to 3.5% falls within the top ten clones.

This clonotype was counted many times. Its cognate antigen has yet to be identified. The input lacks base qualities; no much larger clone sits a single base away. The specimen was blood, either unsorted or a sorted T cell fraction (not recorded which). The sequence came from a male donor with ankylosing spondylitis or in good health (not recorded which). The V gene is TRBV12-3 or TRBV12-4 and the J gene is TRBJ2-2; the D segment cannot be called with confidence. Here is the DNA: TGTGCCAGCAGTTTATTTACCGGGGAGCTGTTTTTT. This codes for CASSLFTGELFF.